This T cell receptor beta chain was profiled in a study of blood T cell repertoires in COVID-19. Overall study: Material from acute and convalescent COVID-19 was sourced from the United States, Italy and Spain. PBMCs, B-cell-depleted T cells, or T cells were the source of the cDNA or gDNA that made up the material.

This clone was found once. There are 13 residues in the CDR3. Trimming removed 0 bases from V and 8 bases from J, with 6 bases in between. CDR1 is SGHRS, CDR2 YFSETQ, per germline. Per the original methods: Nucleated cell number was recorded as an estimate derived from reference gene primer amplification. The method was immunoSEQ multiplex PCR; TCRdb's version includes in-frame clones alone and lacks a portion of them. V, J and clone size reflect that table, while D and trimming were determined from the DNA. Here the sample spans about 140,000 clones, about 86% being singletons. The chain combines TRBV5-1 with TRBJ1-6; the D is unclear. This clonotype originated in a woman between 55 and 75 years old with acute or convalescent COVID-19. Sequencing input: peripheral blood. CDR3 in DNA: TGCGCCAGCAGCTTGGCCGGGTATTCACCCCTCCACTTT. Translation: CASSLAGYSPLHF.